The 14 T cell receptor beta chains in this list originate from one sample, sequenced in a study of blood T cell repertoires in COVID-19. TCRdb's copy holds only in-frame clones and misses some; the assay was immunoSEQ multiplex PCR. The table lists under 400,000 clones, nearly 90% of them singletons. Material for sequencing was peripheral blood. These TCRs come from a man aged 18-30 years with active or convalescent COVID-19.

Remarks on this clone: The junction departs from germline at one end; a sequencing error may be responsible. The chain carries TRBV28 and TRBJ2-5; 8 bases agree with TRBD2. Per the germline V gene, CDR1 is MDHEN and CDR2 is SYDVKM. The CDR3 covers 14 residues. In DNA form, the CDR3 reads TGTGCCAGCTTCGGTAGCGGGGCTCAAGGGACCCAGTACTTC. This gives the protein CASFGSGAQGTQYF.

V and J are TRBV18 and TRBJ1-4; the D gene is possibly TRBD1 (5 bases). V dropped 4 bases and J dropped 4 bases, with 13 bases sitting between them. The germline V gene has CDR1 KGHSH and CDR2 LQKENI. There are 15 residues in the CDR3. The CDR3 reads CASSRGQALNEKLFF. The CDR3 DNA is TGTGCCAGCTCACGGGGCCAAGCACTTAATGAAAAACTGTTTTTT.

This clone was seen once. This chain links TRBV29-1 with TRBJ1-1; D is unclear. The germline CDR1 and CDR2 sequences are SQVTM and ANQGSEA. This CDR3 contains 14 residues. V dropped 7 bases and J dropped 1 base, with 16 bases sitting between them. The DNA for the CDR3 is TGCAGCGCATCCCGGGATTGGGGGAACACTGAAGCTTTCTTT. Translated: CSASRDWGNTEAFF.

The J gene is TRBJ1-4, the V gene TRBV19; 9 positions agree with TRBD1. Germline lookup yields CDR1 LNHDA and CDR2 SQIVND (reference sequence). V shed 3 bases, J shed 5 bases, and the junction held 4 bases outside the gene matches. The CDR3 is made up of 15 amino acids. The CDR3 DNA is TGTGCCAGTAGTATGGCGGGACAGGGAAATGAAAAACTGTTTTTT. This translates into CASSMAGQGNEKLFF. The complete variable domain, with remaining parts taken from reference TRBV19 and TRBJ1-4, reads DGGITQSPKYLFRKEGQNVTLSCEQNLNHDAMYWYRQDPGQGLRLIYYSQIVNDFQKGDIAEGYSVSREKKESFPLTVTSAQKNPTAFYLCASSMAGQGNEKLFFGSGTQLSVL.

The V and J genes are TRBV27 and TRBJ1-3; 7 bases fit TRBD1. Germline V gene lookup returns CDR1 MNHEY and CDR2 SMNVEV (reference sequence). The CDR3 spans 14 residues. The V and J ends lost 4 bases and 0 bases, in that order; junction bases with no gene match: 0. CDR3 in DNA: TGTGCCAGCAGTTACAGGGGCTCTGGAAACACCATATATTTT. Translation gives CASSYRGSGNTIYF.

CDR3 region: CASSYSTEAQYF. In nucleotides, the CDR3 is TGTGCCAGCAGTTACTCGACTGAGGCTCAGTACTTC. The rearrangement joins TRBV6-2 or TRBV6-3 to TRBJ2-7; D is undetermined. CDR1 MNHEY and CDR2 SVGEGT come from the germline V gene. Deletions cut 0 bases from V and 10 bases from J, with 10 bases between. The CDR3 sequence is 12 residues long.

Here the CDR3 DNA reads TGTGCCAGCAGTTTCAGGACAGGCAATTTGAATGGCTACACCTTC. It specifies CASSFRTGNLNGYTF. The chain is built from TRBV27 and TRBJ1-2; TRBD1 aligns across 7 bases. The CDR3 extends over 15 amino acids. With 3 bases clipped from V and 6 bases from J, the junction kept 10 bases outside the gene matches. Germline loops: CDR1 MNHEY, CDR2 SMNVEV (reference sequence).

V and J are TRBV11-1 and TRBJ2-7, with a possible D match to TRBD1 (5 bases). Germline lookup yields CDR1 SGHAT and CDR2 FQDESV (reference sequence). The CDR3 is 15 amino acids. With 5 bases removed from V and 0 bases from J, the gap between germline ends came to 14 bases. The CDR3 spells CASSPEIGVSYEQYF. CDR3 nucleotide sequence: TGTGCCAGCAGCCCTGAAATAGGGGTCTCCTACGAGCAGTACTTC.

This sequence joins TRBV11-3 and TRBJ1-1; 8 nucleotides line up with TRBD1. CDR1 and CDR2 from the germline V gene are SGHNT and YENEEA. Unmatched junction bases numbered 10, after V lost 1 base and J lost 6 bases. This CDR3 contains 16 residues. CDR3 in amino acids: CASSLGVRGRESEAFF. In DNA form, the CDR3 reads TGTGCCAGCAGCTTAGGGGTCAGGGGGCGTGAGTCTGAAGCTTTCTTT.

This chain uses TRBV28 with TRBJ2-3; weak D call: TRBD1 (6 bases). CDR3 length: 15 amino acids. Germline V gene sequence: CDR1 MDHEN, CDR2 SYDVKM. V lost 1 base to trimming and J lost 4 bases, with 12 bases between them. The CDR3 region is CASSLLSTGPDTQYF. DNA of the CDR3: TGTGCCAGCAGTTTATTGAGCACAGGGCCAGATACGCAGTATTTT.

This clone was detected a few times. The chain recombines TRBV12-3 or TRBV12-4 with TRBJ1-1, with D possibly TRBD1 on 6 matching bases. There are 12 residues in the CDR3. Trimming took off 8 bases at V and 5 bases at J, with 12 bases between the two ends. CDR3 nucleotides: TGTGCCAGCGGGGGGAGGGGGACTGAAGCTTTCTTT. Encoded protein: CASGGRGTEAFF.

This clone came up a few times. The chain carries TRBV5-5 and TRBJ1-2; no clear D. V was cut by 2 bases and J by 4 bases, with 9 bases left in between. The CDR3 totals 13 residues. CDR1 is SGHKS, CDR2 YYEKEE, per germline (reference sequence). In DNA, the CDR3 is TGTGCCAGCAGCTTCGGAGAGGTCTATGGCTACACCTTC. Protein sequence: CASSFGEVYGYTF.

The chain recombines TRBV6-1 with TRBJ1-2; a possible D gene is TRBD1 (5 bases). With 2 bases removed from V and 7 bases from J, the gap between germline ends came to 17 bases. Germline lookup yields CDR1 MNHNS and CDR2 SASEGT. CDR3 size: 15 residues. The CDR3 coding sequence is TGTGCCAGCAGTGAAACCCCGGCAGGGCGGATTGGCTACACCTTC. It specifies CASSETPAGRIGYTF.

The chain combines TRBV19 with TRBJ2-1, with D perhaps matching TRBD2 (5 bases). The CDR3 sequence is 15 residues long. Trimming cost V 5 bases and J 3 bases, with 14 bases left between them. Germline lookup yields CDR1 LNHDA and CDR2 SQIVND (reference sequence). CDR3 residues: CASSFRLSRYNEQFF. As DNA, the CDR3 is TGTGCCAGTAGTTTTCGACTATCCCGCTACAATGAGCAGTTCTTC.